The clone carrying this T cell receptor (beta chain) was observed a handful of times. Donors were grouped by their self-reported clinical history. Germline trimming cut 1 base from V and 7 bases from J; bases unmatched to any gene: 14. The length of the CDR3 is 17 residues. The germline CDR1 and CDR2 sequences are LNHDA and SQIVND (reference sequence). Authors' methods: Nucleated cell number was recorded as an estimate derived from reference gene primer amplification. Only in-frame clones appear in the TCRdb table, and some are missing; sequencing was by immunoSEQ multiplex PCR. V and J calls and clone size are as listed in that table; D and trimming were resolved from the DNA. The data hold approximately 250,000 clones, with 70% to 90% observed a single time. This sample was taken from a study of blood T cell repertoires in COVID-19. Study-wide background: Some COVID-19 samples were acute and others convalescent; all came from the United States, Italy and Spain. The cDNA or gDNA used as material had been derived from T cells, B-cell-depleted T cells, or PBMCs.

The receptor was derived from a woman aged 40 to 55 with acute COVID-19. Sequenced: PBMCs or T cells enriched from blood (not recorded which). This chain joins TRBV19 and TRBJ1-2; 8 bases map to TRBD1. The CDR3 loop reads CASSIGATGTGYGGYTF. The CDR3 nucleotides are TGTGCCAGTAGTATAGGGGCCACCGGGACAGGCTATGGTGGCTACACCTTC.